The 32 T cell receptor beta chains listed next were all sequenced from one sample in a study of blood T cell repertoires in COVID-19. Here immunoSEQ multiplex PCR was the method, and the copy in TCRdb shows in-frame clones only, minus some. The data show approximately 170,000 clones, with 75% to 90% seen just once and about 1.1% held by the top ten. The sample consisted of peripheral blood. These receptors were collected from a man in his thirties or forties with acute or convalescent COVID-19.

CDR3 sequence: CASIEQGVDEKLFF. CDR3 bases: TGTGCCAGCATCGAACAGGGGGTGGACGAAAAACTGTTTTTT. This chain connects TRBV5-6 to TRBJ1-4, with 8 bases that match TRBD1. V trimming: 6 bases; J trimming: 8 bases; junction bases outside the gene matches: 9. The CDR3 length is 14 residues. Germline values: CDR1 SGHDT, CDR2 YYEEEE.

The gene calls are TRBV9 and TRBJ1-3; perhaps TRBD1 as D (5 bases). Deletions cut 4 bases from V and 0 bases from J, with 17 bases between. The CDR3 is 17 residues long. The germline CDR1 and CDR2 sequences are SGDLS and YYNGEE. For the CDR3, the DNA is TGTGCCAGCAGCCCCGGGAGGAGGGGAGGCTCTGGAAACACCATATATTTT. Translation gives CASSPGRRGGSGNTIYF.

This clone appeared a single time. The chain couples TRBV27 to TRBJ2-1; tentatively, D is TRBD1 (5 bases). CDR3 length: 15 amino acids. Trimming cost V 3 bases and J 3 bases, with 12 bases left between them. Per germline, CDR1 MNHEY and CDR2 SMNVEV (reference sequence). CDR3 nucleotide sequence: TGTGCCAGCAGTTTGCTAATAAGGGGCTACAATGAGCAGTTCTTC. As protein: CASSLLIRGYNEQFF.

In its sample, this clone was seen once. This rearrangement joins TRBV28 to TRBJ2-5; D possibly corresponds to TRBD1 (6 bases). The germline V gene encodes CDR1 MDHEN and CDR2 SYDVKM. The CDR3 is 14 amino acids. Trimming stripped 2 bases from V and 5 bases from J, with 12 bases between. Written as DNA, the CDR3 is TGTGCCAGCAGTTTAATAAGGGGGTGGGAGACCCAGTACTTC. It encodes CASSLIRGWETQYF. Full variable domain (rest looked up from reference TRBV28 and TRBJ2-5): DVKVTQSSRYLVKRTGEKVFLECVQDMDHENMFWYRQDPGLGLRLIYFSYDVKMKEKGDIPEGYSVSREKKERFSLILESASTNQTSMYLCASSLIRGWETQYFGPGTRLLVL.

The chain couples TRBV30 to TRBJ1-2, with TRBD1 matching over 7 bases. The CDR3 is 15 residues long. The germline V gene has CDR1 GTSNPN and CDR2 SVGIG (reference sequence). The trim removed 0 bases at V and 0 bases at J, leaving 4 bases unmatched. CDR3 nucleotides: TGTGCCTGGAGTGTGACAGGGATCTCTAACTATGGCTACACCTTC. Residues: CAWSVTGISNYGYTF.

The genes are TRBV9 and TRBJ2-1; weak D call: TRBD1 (6 bases). The V end lost 0 bases, the J end lost 5 bases, and 12 bases lay between the germline ends. Germline V gives CDR1 SGDLS, CDR2 YYNGEE. The CDR3 has 15 amino acids. The CDR3 DNA is TGTGCCAGCAGCGTAGCGCCGGACAGCAACAATGAGCAGTTCTTC. Translation gives CASSVAPDSNNEQFF. Filled out from reference TRBV9 and TRBJ2-1, the complete variable domain reads DSGVTQTPKHLITATGQRVTLRCSPRSGDLSVYWYQQSLDQGLQFLIQYYNGEERAKGNILERFSAQQFPDLHSELNLSSLELGDSALYFCASSVAPDSNNEQFFGPGTRLTVL.

The chain joins TRBV13 to TRBJ2-5; 9 bases are a match to TRBD1. V trimming: 0 bases; J trimming: 1 base; junction bases outside the gene matches: 9. The CDR3 consists of 18 residues. The germline V gene has CDR1 PRHDT and CDR2 FYEKMQ (reference sequence). The DNA of the CDR3 is TGTGCCAGCAGCTTAGGCTTTTGGGGACAGGGAACCCAAGAGACCCAGTACTTC. Amino acid sequence: CASSLGFWGQGTQETQYF. Variable domain in full (rest from reference TRBV13 and TRBJ2-5): AAGVIQSPRHLIKEKRETATLKCYPIPRHDTVYWYQQGPGQDPQFLISFYEKMQSDKGSIPDRFSAQQFSDYHSELNMSSLELGDSALYFCASSLGFWGQGTQETQYFGPGTRLLVL.

The DNA of the CDR3 is TGTGCCAGCAGTGACCCAGGTATCCCTAATGAAAAACTGTTTTTT. This encodes CASSDPGIPNEKLFF. The chain combines TRBV6-1 with TRBJ1-4; D uncertain. Per the germline V gene, CDR1 is MNHNS and CDR2 is SASEGT. The CDR3 is 15 amino acids. V shed 3 bases and J shed 3 bases, with 11 bases lying between them.

This clone was counted once. The chain employs TRBV7-8 and TRBJ2-7; D may be TRBD2 (5 bases). Trimming pared 2 bases from V and 5 bases from J, leaving 16 bases between. The germline V gene encodes CDR1 SGHVS and CDR2 FQNEAQ. CDR3 length: 15 amino acids. For the CDR3, the DNA is TGTGCCAGCAGCTTATTTGACGGACCGCGGGACGAGCAGTACTTC. Translated: CASSLFDGPRDEQYF.

The chain carries TRBV5-4 and TRBJ2-2; 7 bases fit TRBD2. With V trimmed by 3 bases and J by 4 bases, 0 bases remained unmatched. Germline V lookup: CDR1 SGHNT, CDR2 YYREEE (reference sequence). The CDR3 is 13 amino acids. The CDR3 DNA follows: TGTGCCAGCAGCTGGGAGGGCACCGGGGAGCTGTTTTTT. Translated: CASSWEGTGELFF.

V usage is TRBV19 and J usage is TRBJ2-7, with D tentatively TRBD1 (5 bases). The CDR3 runs 13 residues. The germline CDR1 and CDR2 sequences are LNHDA and SQIVND (reference sequence). The V end lost 9 bases, the J end lost 0 bases, and 12 bases lay between the germline ends. DNA for the CDR3: TGTGCCAGGACCAGGGCCTTCTCCTACGAGCAGTACTTC. Translation: CARTRAFSYEQYF.

This chain joins TRBV5-8 and TRBJ2-7; 12 positions match TRBD1. This CDR3 has 15 residues. Trimming removed 4 bases from V and 3 bases from J; junction bases left unmatched: 5. In germline, CDR1 is SGHTS, CDR2 YDEGEE. The CDR3 protein is CASSAGDRGLYEQYF. The CDR3 DNA is TGTGCCAGCAGCGCCGGGGACAGGGGGCTCTACGAGCAGTACTTC.

Many counts were recorded for this clone. The chain is built from TRBV3-1 (or the pseudogene TRBV3-2) and TRBJ2-5; 9 bases line up with TRBD2. Germline-derived CDR1 and CDR2 are LGHDT and YNNKEL (reference sequence). The CDR3 consists of 16 residues. V was pared by 0 bases and J by 2 bases, with 4 bases of the junction left unmatched. The CDR3: CASSQEVAGDQETQYF. CDR3 coding DNA: TGTGCCAGCAGCCAAGAAGTAGCGGGGGATCAAGAGACCCAGTACTTC.

The J gene is TRBJ2-1, the V gene TRBV5-1; D might be TRBD2 (6 bases). The CDR3 length is 21 residues. CDR1 SGHRS and CDR2 YFSETQ come from the germline V gene. The CDR3, as DNA: TGCGGCCGGGGCCCGGGGCGGGGTGACCGTTGGGGGGAGGACCTCTACAATGAGCAGTTCTTC. Translation: CGRGPGRGDRWGEDLYNEQFF.

The V and J genes are TRBV6-5 and TRBJ1-5, with 7 bases matching TRBD1. With V trimmed by 5 bases and J by 0 bases, 4 bases remained unmatched. The CDR3 runs 15 residues. Germline V gene data show CDR1 as MNHEY and CDR2 as SVGAGI. The CDR3 DNA sequence: TGTGCCAGCAGTAGGGACAGTTATAGCAATCAGCCCCAGCATTTT. Translation: CASSRDSYSNQPQHF.

This chain connects TRBV5-1 to TRBJ1-4; TRBD1 aligns across 7 bases. Germline V gene sequence: CDR1 SGHRS, CDR2 YFSETQ. The V and J ends lost 4 bases and 8 bases, in that order; junction bases with no gene match: 2. The CDR3 spans 12 residues. CDR3 sequence (DNA): TGCGCCAGCAGCCGGACAGGCGAAAAACTGTTTTTT. Its protein product is CASSRTGEKLFF.

V gene TRBV6-5 combines with J gene TRBJ1-1; D is perhaps TRBD1 (5 bases). Trimming cost V 4 bases and J 5 bases, with 11 bases left between them. Per the germline V gene, CDR1 is MNHEY and CDR2 is SVGAGI. The CDR3 length is 13 residues. The CDR3 nucleotides are TGTGCCAGCAGTTTCACAGGTGAGACTGAAGCTTTCTTT. This translates into CASSFTGETEAFF.

The chain has TRBV5-1 and TRBJ2-3; D possibly corresponds to TRBD2 (5 bases). V was clipped by 1 base and J by 5 bases, with 11 bases between them. The CDR3 has 14 amino acids. Germline lookup yields CDR1 SGHRS and CDR2 YFSETQ. The DNA for the CDR3 is TGCGCCAGCAGCTTGAACGGGAAATTAGATACGCAGTATTTT. Encoded protein: CASSLNGKLDTQYF.

The V and J genes are TRBV2 and TRBJ2-3; 10 positions agree with TRBD2. CDR1 and CDR2 (germline): SNHLY, FYNNEI. This CDR3 spans 15 amino acids. V trimming: 7 bases; J trimming: 1 base; junction bases outside the gene matches: 5. This CDR3 is CASKLGLAGTDTQYF. The CDR3 DNA reads as TGTGCCAGCAAACTAGGACTAGCGGGCACAGATACGCAGTATTTT.

The rearrangement uses TRBV9 and TRBJ1-3; D is undetermined. Trimming left V 2 bases short and J 1 base short, with 7 bases between. Looked up from germline, CDR1 is SGDLS and CDR2 is YYNGEE. CDR3 size: 14 residues. For the CDR3, the DNA is TGTGCCAGCAGCGTTCGGAGTTCTGGAAACACCATATATTTT. It translates to CASSVRSSGNTIYF.

This sequence joins TRBV9 and TRBJ1-3, with D perhaps matching TRBD1 (6 bases). Trimming left V 1 base short and J 0 bases short, with 8 bases between. Germline V CDR1 and CDR2: SGDLS, YYNGEE. The length of the CDR3 is 15 residues. For the CDR3, the DNA is TGTGCCAGCAGCGTACGGGGGGCCTCTGGAAACACCATATATTTT. Translated: CASSVRGASGNTIYF. The full variable domain, its missing parts supplied by reference TRBV9 and TRBJ1-3, is DSGVTQTPKHLITATGQRVTLRCSPRSGDLSVYWYQQSLDQGLQFLIQYYNGEERAKGNILERFSAQQFPDLHSELNLSSLELGDSALYFCASSVRGASGNTIYFGEGSWLTVV.

J is TRBJ1-1 and V is TRBV12-5; D remains unclear. The CDR3 is 13 residues long. Trimming cost V 7 bases and J 2 bases, with 11 bases left between them. The germline V gene encodes CDR1 LGHNT and CDR2 FRNRAP. The CDR3 region has the DNA TGTGCTAGTGCGGAGGGAGTAAACACTGAAGCTTTCTTT. Amino acid sequence: CASAEGVNTEAFF.

The J gene is TRBJ1-2, the V gene TRBV7-9; D is possibly TRBD1 (6 bases). Germline lookup yields CDR1 SEHNR and CDR2 FQNEAQ (reference sequence). The V end was cut by 5 bases, the J end by 7 bases, with 14 bases between. The CDR3 spans 13 residues. Here the CDR3 DNA reads TGTGCCAGCAGCCACAACAGGGATGCTGGCTACACCTTC. Its translation: CASSHNRDAGYTF.

This chain's CDR3 is CASSLVSYNEQFF. CDR3 nucleotides: TGTGCCAGCAGTTTAGTATCCTACAATGAGCAGTTCTTC. V gene TRBV12-3 or TRBV12-4 combines with J gene TRBJ2-1; D gene ambiguous. The V gene lost 1 base and the J gene lost 1 base, with 2 bases spanning the gap. This CDR3 comprises 13 residues.

This chain joins TRBV18 and TRBJ1-6, with 9 positions matching TRBD1. The CDR3 runs to 15 residues. Germline V CDR1 and CDR2: KGHSH, LQKENI. With 3 bases clipped from V and 9 bases from J, the junction kept 6 bases outside the gene matches. CDR3 region: CASSPAGTGISPLHF. The CDR3 DNA follows: TGTGCCAGCTCACCGGCCGGGACAGGGATTTCACCCCTCCACTTT.

The rearrangement uses TRBV13 and TRBJ2-7; 10 bases are a match to TRBD2. V was pared by 5 bases and J by 2 bases, with 6 bases of the junction left unmatched. There are 15 residues in the CDR3. The V gene's germline CDR1 is PRHDT and CDR2 FYEKMQ (reference sequence). This CDR3 reads CASSTRTSGTYEQYF. Here the CDR3 DNA reads TGTGCCAGCAGCACCCGGACTAGCGGTACCTACGAGCAGTACTTC.

This chain links TRBV5-8 with TRBJ1-2, with D maybe TRBD1 (6 bases). There are 14 residues in the CDR3. Germline V gene sequence: CDR1 SGHTS, CDR2 YDEGEE. With 4 bases removed from V and 7 bases from J, the gap between germline ends came to 17 bases. CDR3 coding DNA: TGTGCCAGCAGCGGCACCAGGGGAGTGTTTGGCTACACCTTC. Translating gives CASSGTRGVFGYTF.

The chain links TRBV6-5 to TRBJ2-5; TRBD2 agrees at 7 bases. V shed 2 bases and J 4 bases; nucleotides not matched to a gene: 7. The germline gives CDR1 MNHEY, CDR2 SVGAGI. CDR3 length equals 15 residues. Here the CDR3 DNA reads TGTGCCAGCAGTTACCGGACTAGGAGGGGAGAGACCCAGTACTTC. Amino acid sequence: CASSYRTRRGETQYF.

J is TRBJ2-1 and V is TRBV5-8; TRBD1 is a possible D gene (6 bases). Germline V gene lookup returns CDR1 SGHTS and CDR2 YDEGEE. V lost 1 base and J 7 bases, leaving 9 bases between the germline ends. There are 13 residues in the CDR3. CDR3 coding DNA: TGTGCCAGCAGCTTGTACAGGGAAAATGAGCAGTTCTTC. Residues: CASSLYRENEQFF.

About this clone: The same CDR3 is also encoded by other DNA sequences in this sample. The rearrangement links TRBV28 to TRBJ2-7; D remains ambiguous. Germline V gene data show CDR1 as MDHEN and CDR2 as SYDVKM. Between the trimmed V and J ends, which lost 3 bases and 1 base, there was a span of 4 bases. The CDR3 contains 12 residues. This CDR3 is CASSLSSYEQYF. The CDR3 DNA follows: TGTGCCAGCAGTTTGTCGTCCTACGAGCAGTACTTC.

The chain uses TRBV9 and TRBJ2-1; weak D call: TRBD1 (5 bases). The CDR3 is made up of 16 amino acids. V was pared by 0 bases and J by 7 bases, with 17 bases between. Per the germline V gene, CDR1 is SGDLS and CDR2 is YYNGEE. The CDR3 sequence: CASSVVGQGGRNEQFF. As DNA, the CDR3 is TGTGCCAGCAGCGTAGTAGGGCAGGGTGGCAGGAATGAGCAGTTCTTC.

V and J are TRBV5-1 and TRBJ2-3, with D maybe TRBD1 (5 bases). The germline gives CDR1 SGHRS, CDR2 YFSETQ. This CDR3 is built from 14 residues. V gave up 0 bases and J gave up 2 bases, with 7 bases separating them. The CDR3 spells CASSLDRNTDTQYF. CDR3 bases: TGCGCCAGCAGCTTGGACAGGAACACAGATACGCAGTATTTT.